This T cell receptor (beta chain) was sequenced during a study of cytomegalovirus exposure and HLA in healthy donors. Notes on this clone: What it recognizes is unknown.

Study results and limitations: The authors later found most CMV-associated TCR beta chains appeared HLA-restricted. For presence/absence analyses, sequencing depth was assumed to be roughly uniform across donors. Later analysis associated a missense DCLRE1C variant with TCR beta V- and J-gene trimming. A further, later analysis showed that HLA-associated TCR beta chains (compared with equally common others) were more clonally expanded.

In the PCR, 60 Vbeta and 13 Jbeta primers were used. Profiled with immunoSEQ multiplex PCR; TCRdb holds only in-frame clones, not every one. The sample yields about 59,000 clones, about 89% seen once. Germline V lookup: CDR1 SNHLY, CDR2 FYNNEI. V lost 4 bases to trimming and J lost 0 bases, with 7 bases between them. The length of the CDR3 is 14 residues. The sample was PBMCs. The receptor was derived from a man aged 30 to 39 in good health and CMV-seropositive. The chain recombines TRBV2 with TRBJ1-3; the D is unclear. The CDR3 DNA reads as TGTGCCAGCAGTGCCCACATCTCTGGAAACACCATATATTTT. Protein product: CASSAHISGNTIYF.